The sequence of this T cell receptor (beta chain) was determined in a study of persistence of HIV-infected CD4 T cells. Germline-derived CDR1 and CDR2 are MNHEY and SVGAGI. There are 15 residues in the CDR3. Trimming stripped 5 bases from V and 5 bases from J, with 17 bases between. Anti-CD3/anti-CD28 beads served as a nonspecific positive control stimulus. Sorting selected CD4+ T cells upregulating both CD40 ligand and CD69. CD8-depleted PBMCs were stimulated less than 20 hours with anti-CD28/CD49d costimulation, CD40-blocking antibody and enfuvirtide. Points on this clone: The target antigen is unknown.

Sequencing used immunoSEQ version 4 in survey mode. Sequencing used immunoSEQ multiplex PCR; TCRdb keeps in-frame clones, though not all of them. The repertoire holds under 50,000 clones, approximately 91% seen once, with under 2% in the top ten. The rearrangement uses TRBV6-5 and TRBJ2-3; tentative D call: TRBD1 (6 bases). The sequence came from an adult man with HIV who was CMV-seropositive. The sequencing used CD4+ T cells sorted from PBMCs after roughly 18-hour stimulation, collected from a patient who received antiretroviral therapy. CDR3 sequence (DNA): TGTGCCAGCAGTAAGCTGGGGGCCGGGGTAGATACGCAGTATTTT. This sequence encodes CASSKLGAGVDTQYF.